The 24 T cell receptor beta chains presented below share a single source sample, sequenced in a study of shared clonotypes between healthy human individuals. Only in-frame clones appear in the TCRdb table, and some are missing; sequencing was by immunoSEQ multiplex PCR. The table lists about a million clones, roughly 80% of them singletons. Sequencing used memory CD4+ T cells from PBMCs. The subset denotes: CD45RA-negative fraction. Source of these receptors: a man in his late teens or twenties in good health. Some clones in this sample may be carry-over from other donors' samples.

This chain links TRBV10-3 with TRBJ2-7; TRBD1 is a possible D gene (6 bases). The germline CDR1 and CDR2 sequences are ENHRY and SYGVKD. V dropped 5 bases and J dropped 1 base, with 15 bases sitting between them. The CDR3 runs to 15 residues. CDR3 sequence reads: CAISSRGPLSYEQYF. The CDR3 DNA sequence: TGTGCCATCAGTTCCAGGGGACCCCTATCCTACGAGCAGTACTTC.

The chain combines TRBV7-9 with TRBJ1-2; D ambiguous. Between the trimmed V and J ends, which lost 1 base and 2 bases, there was a span of 8 bases. The CDR3 contains 14 residues. CDR1 is SEHNR, CDR2 FQNEAQ, per germline (reference sequence). The CDR3 sequence: CASSLESGNYGYTF. In DNA form, the CDR3 reads TGTGCCAGCAGCTTAGAATCAGGAAACTATGGCTACACCTTC.

The chain employs TRBV5-4 and TRBJ1-1; tentative D call: TRBD1 (6 bases). Germline loops: CDR1 SGHNT, CDR2 YYREEE (reference sequence). V lost 4 bases, J lost 2 bases, and 15 bases lay in between. This CDR3 spans 15 amino acids. In DNA form, the CDR3 reads TGTGCCAGCAGCGCTGTGTGGGGGGGCAACACTGAAGCTTTCTTT. Residues: CASSAVWGGNTEAFF.

This clone was seen a few times. The V and J genes are TRBV5-4 and TRBJ2-7, with D perhaps matching TRBD1 (6 bases). The germline V gene encodes CDR1 SGHNT and CDR2 YYREEE (reference sequence). The length of the CDR3 is 16 residues. Trimming cost V 3 bases and J 3 bases, with 19 bases left between them. The CDR3 DNA follows: TGTGCCAGCAGCTCGGACAGAATACTTACCGTCTACGAGCAGTACTTC. The encoded protein is CASSSDRILTVYEQYF. The full variable domain, in which reference TRBV5-4 and TRBJ2-7 provide the parts outside the CDR3, is ETGVTQSPTHLIKTRGQQVTLRCSSQSGHNTVSWYQQALGQGPQFIFQYYREEENGRGNFPPRFSGLQFPNYSSELNVNALELDDSALYLCASSSDRILTVYEQYFGPGTRLTVT.

As for this clone: This may come from a read error, since a much larger clone is one base off. The genes are TRBV18 and TRBJ2-7, with D uncertain. The germline V gene has CDR1 KGHSH and CDR2 LQKENI. Trimming took off 6 bases at V and 0 bases at J, with 6 bases between the two ends. There are 12 residues in the CDR3. CDR3 nucleotide sequence: TGTGCCAGCTCGGGGTCCTCCTACGAGCAGTACTTC. Encoded protein: CASSGSSYEQYF.

The V gene is TRBV9, the J gene TRBJ2-1; D is ambiguous. CDR3 length: 16 residues. Germline loops: CDR1 SGDLS, CDR2 YYNGEE. With 0 bases removed from V and 0 bases from J, the gap between germline ends came to 10 bases. The CDR3 region has the DNA TGTGCCAGCAGCGTAGTGATCGGAGACTCCTACAATGAGCAGTTCTTC. Translated: CASSVVIGDSYNEQFF.

The V call is TRBV6-5, the J call TRBJ1-1, with no clear D. The CDR3 totals 14 residues. The V and J ends lost 4 bases and 2 bases respectively, with 11 bases between them. CDR1 and CDR2 from the germline V gene are MNHEY and SVGAGI. The CDR3 nucleotides read TGTGCCAGCAGTTGGGATCCCTCCAACACTGAAGCTTTCTTT. It encodes CASSWDPSNTEAFF.

The chain recombines TRBV19 with TRBJ2-5, with D tentatively TRBD2 (6 bases). V was trimmed by 8 bases and J by 4 bases, leaving 14 bases between them. This CDR3 spans 13 amino acids. Germline V gene sequence: CDR1 LNHDA, CDR2 SQIVND (reference sequence). The CDR3: CASHAGSRETQYF. In nucleotides, the CDR3 is TGTGCCAGTCACGCGGGGAGTAGAGAGACCCAGTACTTC.

This clone was recorded a few times. This rearrangement joins TRBV14 to TRBJ2-6; no reliable D call. The V gene's germline CDR1 is SGHDN and CDR2 FVKESK. V was trimmed by 0 bases and J by 4 bases, leaving 16 bases between them. The CDR3 runs to 18 residues. The CDR3 loop reads CASSQDRSSRPGANVLTF. The CDR3, as DNA: TGTGCCAGCAGCCAAGATCGGTCTTCAAGGCCCGGGGCCAACGTCCTGACTTTC.

The V gene is TRBV10-2, the J gene TRBJ2-7; D perhaps matches TRBD2 (6 bases). Germline assignment: CDR1 WSHSY and CDR2 SAAADI. The CDR3 runs 14 residues. The V end was cut by 2 bases, the J end by 5 bases, with 13 bases between. The CDR3 bases are TGCGCCAGCAGTGAGGCCAGGGCGGGGAACGAGCAGTACTTC. As protein: CASSEARAGNEQYF.

The chain combines TRBV29-1 with TRBJ2-7; 8 nucleotides agree with TRBD2. With 7 bases clipped from V and 5 bases from J, the junction kept 4 bases outside the gene matches. Germline lookup yields CDR1 SQVTM and CDR2 ANQGSEA. The length of the CDR3 is 11 residues. As DNA, the CDR3 is TGCAGCGGCGGACTAGCTGACGAGCAGTACTTC. It translates to CSGGLADEQYF.

Turning to this clone: Distinct nucleotide sequences in the sample also encode this CDR3. The V gene is TRBV5-6, the J gene TRBJ1-2; D unresolved. The CDR3 length is 13 residues. The V gene lost 0 bases and the J gene lost 1 base, with 4 bases spanning the gap. Germline CDR1 is SGHDT and CDR2 is YYEEEE. The CDR3 sequence: CASSLDRNYGYTF. In DNA, the CDR3 is TGTGCCAGCAGCTTGGATCGTAACTATGGCTACACCTTC.

The chain uses TRBV7-9 and TRBJ2-1; D perhaps matches TRBD2 (5 bases). The CDR3 totals 16 residues. V lost 4 bases to trimming and J lost 0 bases, with 13 bases between them. Germline V gives CDR1 SEHNR, CDR2 FQNEAQ (reference sequence). The DNA for the CDR3 is TGTGCCAGCAGCTCCGGAAGCGGAATCTCCTACAATGAGCAGTTCTTC. Translation: CASSSGSGISYNEQFF.

The gene calls are TRBV28 and TRBJ1-2, with D maybe TRBD1 (5 bases). The CDR3 loop spans 15 amino acids. Germline assignment: CDR1 MDHEN and CDR2 SYDVKM. V was shortened by 7 bases and J by 4 bases, with 19 bases between the two germline ends. CDR3 residues: CASNMETAMSYGYTF. Here the CDR3 DNA reads TGTGCCAGCAACATGGAGACAGCAATGAGCTATGGCTACACCTTC.

This clone showed up just once. In the same sample, other DNA sequences code for this CDR3. This sequence joins TRBV5-1 and TRBJ2-1, with 8 bases that match TRBD2. V was pared by 7 bases and J by 7 bases, with 10 bases of the junction left unmatched. Germline V gives CDR1 SGHRS, CDR2 YFSETQ. This CDR3 region has 14 residues. The CDR3 DNA follows: TGCGCCAGCTCCCCGGTGGCGGGGGGTAATGAGCAGTTCTTC. Amino acid sequence: CASSPVAGGNEQFF.

The rearrangement joins TRBV5-6 to TRBJ2-3; possible D gene TRBD1, 5 bases. Germline V CDR1 and CDR2: SGHDT, YYEEEE. V lost 3 bases and J lost 6, with 14 bases in between. This CDR3 is 14 amino acids long. The CDR3 sequence is CASSSPTAEDTQYF. The CDR3 DNA follows: TGTGCCAGCAGCTCCCCGACAGCAGAGGATACGCAGTATTTT.

A remark on this clone: Other nucleotide sequences from this sample produce the same CDR3. The J gene is TRBJ2-7, the V gene TRBV30; D ambiguous. V was pared by 2 bases and J by 4 bases, with 6 bases between. This CDR3 spans 11 amino acids. The V gene's germline CDR1 is GTSNPN and CDR2 SVGIG (reference sequence). In DNA form, the CDR3 reads TGTGCCTGGAGTCGAAGTTACGAGCAGTACTTC. It is translated as CAWSRSYEQYF. Supplemented by reference TRBV30 and TRBJ2-7, the full variable domain reads SQTIHQWPATLVQPVGSPLSLECTVEGTSNPNLYWYRQAAGRGLQLLFYSVGIGQISSEVPQNLSASRPQDRQFILSSKKLLLSDSGFYLCAWSRSYEQYFGPGTRLTVT.

This clone has a handful of counts. The chain uses TRBV30 and TRBJ2-5; 12 bases line up with TRBD1. The CDR3 has 19 residues. Germline CDR1 GTSNPN, CDR2 SVGIG (reference sequence). After removal of 0 bases from V and 1 base from J, the junction contained 12 bases not matched to a gene. DNA for the CDR3: TGTGCCTGGAGTGTACTGAAAAAGGGACAGGGGGCGGGCCAAGAGACCCAGTACTTC. Translated, it gives CAWSVLKKGQGAGQETQYF.

The chain couples TRBV4-1 to TRBJ1-3; a possible D gene is TRBD1 (5 bases). Germline CDR1 reads MGHRA; CDR2 reads YSYEKL. V was clipped by 1 base and J by 0 bases, with 10 bases between them. The CDR3 is 16 amino acids. CDR3 amino acids: CASSQGGAHSGNTIYF. CDR3 in DNA: TGCGCCAGCAGCCAAGGAGGGGCCCACTCTGGAAACACCATATATTTT.

The CDR3 is CAWTPGLAGETQYF. CDR3 in DNA: TGTGCCTGGACCCCGGGACTAGCGGGAGAGACCCAGTACTTC. The chain links TRBV30 to TRBJ2-5, with 12 bases matching TRBD2. CDR1 is GTSNPN, CDR2 SVGIG, per germline (reference sequence). The CDR3 length is 14 residues. The V and J ends lost 4 bases and 4 bases, in that order; junction bases with no gene match: 4.

The rearrangement joins TRBV7-2 to TRBJ2-1; possible D gene TRBD2, 6 bases. The germline gives CDR1 SGHTA, CDR2 FQGNSA. The CDR3 spans 15 residues. V was clipped by 5 bases and J by 2 bases, with 13 bases between them. Here the CDR3 DNA reads TGTGCCAGCAGCCCCGGGAGTCCGCCCTACAATGAGCAGTTCTTC. Translating it yields CASSPGSPPYNEQFF.

The chain joins TRBV7-6 to TRBJ1-4, with D hard to call. The V gene lost 5 bases and the J gene lost 0 bases, with 13 bases spanning the gap. The CDR3 covers 16 residues. Germline V gives CDR1 SGHVS, CDR2 FNYEAQ. CDR3 in DNA: TGTGCCAGCAGCGGCGGGTCGGGTACAACTAATGAAAAACTGTTTTTT. Amino acids: CASSGGSGTTNEKLFF.

V usage is TRBV4-2 and J usage is TRBJ2-7; 9 positions agree with TRBD2. V was pared by 4 bases and J by 5 bases, with 6 bases of the junction left unmatched. CDR1 and CDR2 (germline): LGHNA, YNFKEQ. The CDR3 sequence is 14 residues long. The CDR3 DNA reads as TGTGCCAGCAGCCCCGGACTAGCGAGGGACGAGCAGTACTTC. This translates into CASSPGLARDEQYF.

The chain has TRBV10-3 and TRBJ2-6; D uncertain. The CDR3 runs to 14 residues. V lost 7 bases, J lost 3 bases, and 10 bases lay in between. Germline values: CDR1 ENHRY, CDR2 SYGVKD. The CDR3 sequence is CAIKGGYGANVLTF. The CDR3, as DNA: TGTGCCATCAAGGGCGGTTATGGGGCCAACGTCCTGACTTTC.